This T cell receptor (beta chain) was sequenced during a study of TIL therapy for anti-PD-1-resistant metastatic lung cancer. Time point denoted: pre-treatment sample, taken before nivolumab and TIL therapy. Tumor tissue came from excised metastases, mostly pleural nodules or supraclavicular lymph nodes. Sequencing used immunoSEQ v3. Assay: immunoSEQ multiplex PCR; the TCRdb copy retains only in-frame clones and omits some. This sample has fewer than 30,000 clones, with 63% found just once. This TCR was sampled from a woman aged 30-79 years with non-small cell lung cancer. The sequences come from tumor tissue, collected at baseline.

As DNA, the CDR3 is TGTGCCAGCAGCAAGGACAGGGCGCTTGACGAGCAGTACTTC. It codes for CASSKDRALDEQYF. The chain links TRBV7-2 to TRBJ2-7; 8 bases line up with TRBD1. With 5 bases clipped from V and 5 bases from J, the junction kept 8 bases outside the gene matches. Per the germline V gene, CDR1 is SGHTA and CDR2 is FQGNSA. This CDR3 has 14 amino acids. Full variable domain (rest looked up from reference TRBV7-2 and TRBJ2-7): GAGVSQSPSNKVTEKGKDVELRCDPISGHTALYWYRQSLGQGLEFLIYFQGNSAPDKSGLPSDRFSAERTGGSVSTLTIQRTQQEDSAVYLCASSKDRALDEQYFGPGTRLTVT.